Below, 19 T cell receptor beta chains from the same sample are listed, as sequenced in a study of T cells in Graves' hyperthyroidism and ophthalmopathy (dated by TCRdb to the late 2010s). Preparation of the library involved multiplex PCR. TCRdb records Illumina HiSeq 2000 as the sequencer. TCR beta CDR3 regions were amplified from RNA transcripts. The first round of RT-PCR for the TCR CDR3 was performed with the HTBI primer set and the Qiagen OneStep RT-PCR kit. TCRdb applied fastp at Q25 and MiXCR to the public reads, then kept only in-frame beta chains. Rows with a matching CDR3 protein are joined into one entry that keeps the most common DNA and genes. In this sample the table shows around 500,000 distinct CDR3 sequences, around a fifth of which occur a single time. The ten largest make up approximately 49% of the sample. Sample: blood. These receptor sequences come from a woman in her 70s with Graves' ophthalmopathy.

This clonotype has more than one count but fewer than ten. The V and J genes are TRBV27 and TRBJ1-3; D ambiguous. Germline lookup yields CDR1 MNHEY and CDR2 SMNVEV (reference sequence). The CDR3 spans 16 residues. The V gene lost 5 bases and the J gene lost 4 bases, with 18 bases spanning the gap. The CDR3 spells CASSPIPKDPGNTIYF. CDR3 bases: TGTGCCAGCAGTCCAATCCCCAAGGACCCGGGAAACACCATATATTTT.

The genes are TRBV12-3 or TRBV12-4 and TRBJ1-5; D gene ambiguous. The CDR3 covers 14 residues. V gave up 1 base and J gave up 7 bases, with 11 bases separating them. DNA for the CDR3: TGTGCCAGCAGTTTAGTGACTCATGGGCAGCCCCAGCATTTT. Amino acids: CASSLVTHGQPQHF.

This clonotype has at least ten counts. V and J are TRBV2 and TRBJ1-2, with 8 bases aligning to TRBD1. Germline trimming cut 1 base from V and 7 bases from J; bases unmatched to any gene: 2. Germline V lookup: CDR1 SNHLY, CDR2 FYNNEI. This CDR3 spans 13 amino acids. The CDR3 sequence: CASSEETGAGYTF. In DNA form, the CDR3 reads TGTGCCAGCAGTGAAGAGACAGGGGCTGGCTACACCTTC.

This sequence joins TRBV19 and TRBJ1-6, with 8 bases matching TRBD1. V was clipped by 9 bases and J by 9 bases; unmatched bases: 7. This CDR3 is 13 amino acids long. Looked up from germline, CDR1 is LNHDA and CDR2 is SQIVND (reference sequence). DNA of the CDR3: TGTGCCAGCAGGGGGCTCGGAGGTTCACCCCTCCACTTT. Translating it yields CASRGLGGSPLHF.

In this sample, this clonotype turned up many times. The chain employs TRBV11-1 and TRBJ2-1, with D hard to call. Trimming left V 5 bases short and J 8 bases short, with 7 bases between. The CDR3 spans 11 residues. Germline loops: CDR1 SGHAT, CDR2 FQDESV (reference sequence). The CDR3, as DNA: TGTGCCAGCAGCCGGGTCGATGAGCAGTTCTTC. Translation: CASSRVDEQFF.

CDR3 DNA sequence: TGCAGTGCTTTCCGACCTGACTCTGGAAACACCATATATTTT. It translates to CSAFRPDSGNTIYF. The chain couples TRBV20-1 to TRBJ1-3, with D hard to call. CDR3 length: 14 residues. Trimming pared 5 bases from V and 0 bases from J, leaving 11 bases between. Germline values: CDR1 DFQATT, CDR2 SNEGSKA (reference sequence).

This clonotype was counted a few times. The V and J genes are TRBV3-1 and TRBJ2-1, with TRBD1 matching over 12 bases. CDR3 length: 16 amino acids. V lost 4 bases, J lost 10 bases, and 11 bases stayed unmatched. Germline assignment: CDR1 LGHDT and CDR2 YNNKEL (reference sequence). CDR3 DNA sequence: TGTGCCAGCAGCCTGGGGACAGGGGGCACGGATTGGGAGCAGTTCTTC. As protein: CASSLGTGGTDWEQFF.

This clonotype was counted at least ten times. The V and J genes are TRBV7-2 and TRBJ2-1, with 13 bases fitting TRBD2. The germline gives CDR1 SGHTA, CDR2 FQGNSA. The CDR3 length is 14 residues. V shed 5 bases, J shed 8 bases, and the junction held 3 bases outside the gene matches. CDR3 coding DNA: TGTGCCAGCAGCAGGACTAGCGGGGGATATGAGCAGTTCTTC. This encodes CASSRTSGGYEQFF.

The chain combines TRBV6-1 with TRBJ2-5; possible D gene TRBD1, 5 bases. The CDR3 covers 13 residues. V lost 6 bases, J lost 5 bases, and 13 bases lay in between. Germline V gene data show CDR1 as MNHNS and CDR2 as SASEGT. The CDR3 region has the DNA TGTGCCAGCAGCCGATGGACACATGAGACCCAGTACTTC. Encoded protein: CASSRWTHETQYF.

This clonotype was counted between two and nine times. The genes are TRBV4-1 and TRBJ1-1; D unclear. Trimming left V 0 bases short and J 7 bases short, with 9 bases between. CDR3 size: 13 residues. The germline gives CDR1 MGHRA, CDR2 YSYEKL. CDR3 coding DNA: TGCGCCAGCAGCCAAGACCCGACCGATGAAGCTTTCTTT. Protein sequence: CASSQDPTDEAFF.

In this sample, this clonotype turned up many times. The chain joins TRBV7-8 to TRBJ2-1, with TRBD2 matching 10 bases. The V gene end was trimmed by 5 bases and the J gene end by 5 bases; junction bases not matched to a gene: 12. Germline CDR1 reads SGHVS; CDR2 reads FQNEAQ. The CDR3 is made up of 17 amino acids. The CDR3 protein is CASSPRRASGRDNEQFF. DNA for the CDR3: TGTGCCAGCAGCCCCCGGAGGGCTAGCGGGAGAGACAATGAGCAGTTCTTC.

J is TRBJ2-1 and V is TRBV5-1; 10 bases agree with TRBD1. Germline trimming cut 5 bases from V and 0 bases from J; bases unmatched to any gene: 5. CDR1 SGHRS and CDR2 YFSETQ come from the germline V gene. The CDR3 spans 16 residues. CDR3 residues: CASRRGQGNSYNEQFF. The CDR3, as DNA: TGCGCCAGCAGACGGGGACAGGGGAACTCCTACAATGAGCAGTTCTTC. Complete variable domain (other parts from reference TRBV5-1 and TRBJ2-1): KAGVTQTPRYLIKTRGQQVTLSCSPISGHRSVSWYQQTPGQGLQFLFEYFSETQRNKGNFPGRFSGRQFSNSRSEMNVSTLELGDSALYLCASRRGQGNSYNEQFFGPGTRLTVL.

This clonotype was observed a handful of times. The rearrangement links TRBV20-1 to TRBJ2-7, with D unresolved. The V and J ends lost 5 bases and 3 bases respectively, with 8 bases between them. The germline CDR1 and CDR2 sequences are DFQATT and SNEGSKA (reference sequence). This CDR3 is built from 11 residues. The CDR3 bases are TGCAGTGCTTATCTCGTCTACGAGCAGTACTTC. It codes for CSAYLVYEQYF.

The table lists this clonotype with a few counts. The chain uses TRBV20-1 and TRBJ2-7, with D tentatively TRBD2 (5 bases). The germline V and J ends were trimmed by 3 bases and 2 bases, with 8 bases remaining between them. Germline CDR1 DFQATT, CDR2 SNEGSKA (reference sequence). The CDR3 is made up of 12 amino acids. DNA of the CDR3: TGCAGTGCTAGCGGGGAACCCTACGAGCAGTACTTC. Its protein is CSASGEPYEQYF.

Notes on this clonotype: At one of its ends the junction is not consistent with the germline gene, which may arise from a read error. The chain couples TRBV3-1 to TRBJ2-6; 9 positions match TRBD1. CDR1 LGHDT and CDR2 YNNKEL come from the germline V gene (reference sequence). This CDR3 has 15 residues. The CDR3 DNA follows: TGTGCCAGCAGTCCCCTTCGGACAGGGGCCAACGTCCTGATTTTC. Amino acids: CASSPLRTGANVLIF.

J is TRBJ2-3 and V is TRBV18; 8 bases are shared with TRBD1. Per the germline V gene, CDR1 is KGHSH and CDR2 is LQKENI. The J segment lost 2 bases and the V segment lost 3 bases, leaving 4 bases of the junction unmatched. This CDR3 is built from 15 residues. The CDR3 bases are TGTGCCAGCTCACCCCGGACAGGGAACACAGATACGCAGTATTTT. This codes for CASSPRTGNTDTQYF.

This clonotype was seen at least ten times. V gene TRBV2 combines with J gene TRBJ2-7; D is ambiguous. The ends were cut back, 6 bases at V and 4 bases at J, with 13 bases in the middle. Germline values: CDR1 SNHLY, CDR2 FYNNEI. The CDR3 is 13 residues long. The CDR3 reads CASRESSTYEQYF. Written as DNA, the CDR3 is TGTGCCAGCAGGGAGTCATCAACTTACGAGCAGTACTTC.

For this clonotype: Being one base from a much bigger clone, this may be a read error. The CDR3 nucleotides read TGTGCCTGGAGTGTATTGGGACGGGTGGTTGAAGAGACCCAGTACTTC. Protein sequence: CAWSVLGRVVEETQYF. V is TRBV30 and J is TRBJ2-5; possibly TRBD1 or TRBD2 for D (5 bases each). The germline gives CDR1 GTSNPN, CDR2 SVGIG (reference sequence). V lost 0 bases to trimming and J lost 3 bases, with 17 bases between them. The CDR3 spans 16 residues.

This clonotype has just a few counts. The J gene is TRBJ1-6, the V gene TRBV10-3; D ambiguous. Germline V CDR1 and CDR2: ENHRY, SYGVKD. V lost 3 bases and J lost 9, with 12 bases in between. There are 14 residues in the CDR3. CDR3 in amino acids: CAISEDQQSSPLHF. The CDR3 DNA reads as TGTGCCATCAGTGAAGACCAACAGAGTTCACCCCTCCACTTT.